This T cell receptor beta chain comes out of a study of shared T cell receptors in the human thymus. Repertoires were generated with immunoSEQ multiplex PCR, while TCRdb's copy carries only in-frame clones and drops some. The table has under 850,000 clones, roughly 90% seen once. The CDR3 is made up of 15 amino acids. Per the germline V gene, CDR1 is MNHNS and CDR2 is SASEGT. V dropped 2 bases and J dropped 7; count of bases not matched to a gene: 10. These data also featured in a second study, about human thymus T cells. That source adds: Thymus tissue for the work was resected from patients undergoing corrective heart surgery.

This receptor was taken from a boy under two years old with a congenital heart defect. The sequencing input was thymocytes. This sequence joins TRBV6-1 and TRBJ1-2, with TRBD1 matching over 7 bases. The CDR3 DNA reads TGTGCCAGCAGTGAAAATGCCCCGGGACAGTTTGGCTACACCTTC. It is translated as CASSENAPGQFGYTF.